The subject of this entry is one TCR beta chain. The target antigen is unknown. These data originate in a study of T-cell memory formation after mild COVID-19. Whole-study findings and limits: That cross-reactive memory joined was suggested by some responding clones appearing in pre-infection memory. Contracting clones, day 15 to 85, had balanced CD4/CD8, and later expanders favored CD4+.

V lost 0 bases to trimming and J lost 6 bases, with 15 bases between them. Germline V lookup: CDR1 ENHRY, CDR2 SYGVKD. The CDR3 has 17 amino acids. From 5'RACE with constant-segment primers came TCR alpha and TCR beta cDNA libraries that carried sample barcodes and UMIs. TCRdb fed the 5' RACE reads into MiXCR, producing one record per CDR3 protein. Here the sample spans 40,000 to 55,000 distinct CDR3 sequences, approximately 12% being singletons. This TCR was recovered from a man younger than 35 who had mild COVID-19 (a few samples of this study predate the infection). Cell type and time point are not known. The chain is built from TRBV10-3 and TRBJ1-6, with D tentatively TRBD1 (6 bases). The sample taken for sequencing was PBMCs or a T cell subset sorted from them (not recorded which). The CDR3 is CAISESKSGTINSPLHF. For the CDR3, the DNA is TGTGCCATCAGTGAGTCGAAGTCCGGGACAATTAATTCACCCCTCCACTTT.